This T cell receptor (beta chain) was identified in a study of T-cell reconstitution after alpha-beta-depleted transplantation in children. This sample's TCRbeta library carried unique molecular identifier barcodes. MiXCR, run by TCRdb on the PCR reads, gives a single entry per CDR3 protein. The sample has about 610,000 distinct CDR3 sequences, roughly a tenth seen once; the top ten hold around 4%. The V gene's germline CDR1 is LGHDT and CDR2 YNNKEL (reference sequence). The CDR3 totals 14 residues. V lost 2 bases to trimming and J lost 16 bases, with 21 bases between them. Specimen: PBMCs from the stem cell graft donor, collected from the stem cell graft. The sequence derives from a human donor who donated a stem cell graft to a child with acute myeloid leukemia. The chain carries TRBV3-1 and TRBJ2-1; TRBD2 might be the D (5 bases). CDR3 bases: TGTGCCAGCAGCCAACGGGATGGGGTGGACCTTCCCTTCTTC. Protein sequence: CASSQRDGVDLPFF.